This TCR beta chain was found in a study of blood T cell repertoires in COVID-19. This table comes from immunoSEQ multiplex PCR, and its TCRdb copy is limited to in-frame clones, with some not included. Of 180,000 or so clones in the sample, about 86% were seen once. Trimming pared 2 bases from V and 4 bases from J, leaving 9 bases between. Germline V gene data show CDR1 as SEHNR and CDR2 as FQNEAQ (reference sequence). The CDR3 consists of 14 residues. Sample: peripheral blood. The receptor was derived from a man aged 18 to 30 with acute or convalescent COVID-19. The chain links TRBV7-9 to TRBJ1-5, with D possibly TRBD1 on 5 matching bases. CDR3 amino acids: CASSLRGTNQPQHF. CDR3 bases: TGTGCCAGCAGCTTACGGGGGACGAATCAGCCCCAGCATTTT.